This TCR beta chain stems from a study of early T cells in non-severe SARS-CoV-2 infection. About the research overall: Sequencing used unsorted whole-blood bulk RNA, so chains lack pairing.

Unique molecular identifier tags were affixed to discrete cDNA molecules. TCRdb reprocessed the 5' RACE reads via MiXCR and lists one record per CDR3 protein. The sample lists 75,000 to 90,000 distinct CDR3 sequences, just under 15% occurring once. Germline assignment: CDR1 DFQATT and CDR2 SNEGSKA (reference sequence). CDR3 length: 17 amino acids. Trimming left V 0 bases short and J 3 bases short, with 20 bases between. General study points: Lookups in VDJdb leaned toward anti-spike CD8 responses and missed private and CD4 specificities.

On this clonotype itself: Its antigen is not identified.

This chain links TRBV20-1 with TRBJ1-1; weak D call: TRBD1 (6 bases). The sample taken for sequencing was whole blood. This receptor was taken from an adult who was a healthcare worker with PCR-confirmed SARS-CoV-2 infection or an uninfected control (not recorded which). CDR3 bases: TGCAGTGCTAGAGATCGGTTTAGCAGGGGTGCGGACACTGAAGCTTTCTTT. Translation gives CSARDRFSRGADTEAFF.